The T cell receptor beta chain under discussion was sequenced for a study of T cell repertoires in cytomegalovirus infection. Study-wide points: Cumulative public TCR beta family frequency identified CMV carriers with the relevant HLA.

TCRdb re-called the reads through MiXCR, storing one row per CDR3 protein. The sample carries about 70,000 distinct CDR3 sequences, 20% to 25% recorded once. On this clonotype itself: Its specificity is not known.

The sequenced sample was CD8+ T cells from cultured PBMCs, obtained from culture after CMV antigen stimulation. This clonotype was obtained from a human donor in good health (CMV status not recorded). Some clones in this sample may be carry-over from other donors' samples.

CDR3 loop: CASSHSGQGIYGYTF. CDR3 nucleotides: TGTGCCAGCAGTCACTCGGGACAGGGAATCTATGGCTACACCTTC. The chain is built from TRBV27 and TRBJ1-2, with 9 bases matching TRBD1. This CDR3 is 15 amino acids long. After removal of 5 bases from V and 4 bases from J, the junction contained 8 bases not matched to a gene. Germline V gene lookup returns CDR1 MNHEY and CDR2 SMNVEV (reference sequence).